The present T cell receptor (beta chain) was sequenced within a study of blood T cell repertoires in COVID-19 (dated by TCRdb to about 2020). About the study as a whole: Collaborator samples came from the United States, Italy and Spain and covered acute and convalescent phases of COVID-19. Sample metadata almost always included a de-identified subject ID, COVID-19 status, age in years and sex. The prospective study material was composed of cDNA or gDNA derived from T cells, B-cell-depleted T cells, or PBMCs. Samples were obtained from the ongoing ImmuneRACE study (first 160 participants) and from 1,254 subjects provided by 6 global collaborators. Where available, HLA class I and class II types were obtained from metadata supplied by the sample provider rather than from assay-based typing. The repertoires were released in a freely available public database intended as a resource for research on the immune response to SARS-CoV-2. Deeply sampled blood TCRbeta repertoires from subjects exposed to, actively infected with, or recovered from COVID-19 were included in the dataset.

Paper-wide results and their limitations: Clinical and demographic metadata were provided uncurated, with the amount varying by source and participant.

At one collaborating source in Seattle, patients were enrolled during active infection and were followed longitudinally through the course of disease. Whole blood was collected in K2EDTA tubes by collaborating institutions according to the institutions' own protocols. Collaborator samples were shipped for TCRbeta analysis as frozen whole blood, isolated PBMCs, or DNA extracted from either sample type. With regard to this clone: Its antigen target is currently unknown. Base-call qualities are not available, and no considerably larger clone is one nucleotide away.

TCRbeta CDR3 regions were amplified from genomic DNA by means of the immunoSEQ Assay, a bias-controlled multiplex PCR. The paper's data handling went like this. Nucleated cell counts per sample were estimated from amplification of reference gene primers within the assay. Sequence reads were collapsed and filtered to measure the absolute abundance of every unique TCRbeta CDR3 rearrangement. Productive Simpson clonality was computed per sample as the square root of Simpson's diversity index over productive rearrangements. TCRdb mirrors the immuneACCESS table, restricted to in-frame sequences. Some clones are absent from its copies; in checked studies, under half trace to an unresolved V gene, and the reason for the others is unknown. The DNA gave D and trimming, while V, J and clone size come from that table. The sample table lists around 260,000 clones, over 80% of them with a count of one. More than 8.5% of the sample rests with the top ten.

The source material was peripheral blood. The origin of this receptor is a woman between 65 and 79 years old with COVID-19, enrolled during active disease.

The CDR3 has the sequence CASSDPTGQVEKLFF. The sequenced DNA: TGTGCCAGCAGCGATCCCACGGGACAGGTCGAAAAACTGTTTTTT. Here the chain combines TRBV7-6 and TRBJ1-4; 8 bases in between match TRBD1. V trim: 5 bases; J trim: 8 bases; unmatched bases: 10. Spanning cysteine to phenylalanine, the CDR3 consists of 15 amino acids. Only the CDR3 DNA is retained, 45 bases long and in frame from the first base. From the germline V gene, CDR1 is SGHVS and CDR2 is FNYEAQ.